The clone carrying this T cell receptor beta chain has ten or more counts. As yet, its antigen is unknown. This entry belongs to a study of early T cells in non-severe SARS-CoV-2 infection. Across the whole study: Chains were unpaired, as sequencing was done on bulk RNA from unsorted whole blood.

Study-level points and caveats: CD4 and private specificities were missed by VDJdb matching, which favored anti-spike CD8 responses.

Molecules of cDNA were individually given unique molecular identifiers that were attached to them. One entry per CDR3 protein, called by TCRdb with MiXCR from the 5' RACE reads. The table has roughly 83,000 distinct CDR3 sequences, 10% seen once; the top ten hold 6.5% to 9%. The receptor comes from an adult who was a healthcare worker with PCR-confirmed SARS-CoV-2 infection or an uninfected control (not recorded which). Sequenced material: whole blood, taken at baseline.

CDR3 amino acids: CAISGAGMDSSSYEQYF. CDR3 bases: TGTGCCATCAGTGGAGCCGGTATGGACAGCAGCTCCTACGAGCAGTACTTC. The chain couples TRBV10-3 to TRBJ2-7; perhaps TRBD1 as D (6 bases). Germline values: CDR1 ENHRY, CDR2 SYGVKD. V gave up 4 bases and J gave up 0 bases, with 19 bases separating them. The CDR3 length is 17 residues.